The clone carrying this T cell receptor beta chain was found many times. Its antigen is unidentified. This sample is drawn from a study of T-cell reconstitution after alpha-beta-depleted transplantation in children. General observations from the study: A year post-transplant, T-cell counts and diversity derived mostly from newly produced T cells. Alpha-beta T cells present about two months after transplant were reported to originate from several hundred expanded graft clones.

Library preparation (for TCRbeta) was performed with unique molecular identifiers. TCRdb used MiXCR to reprocess the PCR reads, holding one entry per CDR3 protein. This table holds over 150,000 distinct CDR3 sequences, approximately 10% found once. Trimming stripped 5 bases from V and 6 bases from J, with 18 bases between. The CDR3 contains 14 residues. Germline CDR1 reads DFQATT; CDR2 reads SNEGSKA (reference sequence). This TCR derives from a boy between 2 and 10 years old with acute myeloid leukemia, due to receive a stem cell transplant. The J gene is TRBJ2-3, the V gene TRBV20-1, with D perhaps TRBD2 (5 bases). Here the sequenced sample was PBMCs, taken before TCRalphabeta/CD19-depleted stem cell transplant. The CDR3, as DNA: TGCAGTGCTCAGAGCGGAGTCACTAAGGATACGCAGTATTTT. Translation gives CSAQSGVTKDTQYF.